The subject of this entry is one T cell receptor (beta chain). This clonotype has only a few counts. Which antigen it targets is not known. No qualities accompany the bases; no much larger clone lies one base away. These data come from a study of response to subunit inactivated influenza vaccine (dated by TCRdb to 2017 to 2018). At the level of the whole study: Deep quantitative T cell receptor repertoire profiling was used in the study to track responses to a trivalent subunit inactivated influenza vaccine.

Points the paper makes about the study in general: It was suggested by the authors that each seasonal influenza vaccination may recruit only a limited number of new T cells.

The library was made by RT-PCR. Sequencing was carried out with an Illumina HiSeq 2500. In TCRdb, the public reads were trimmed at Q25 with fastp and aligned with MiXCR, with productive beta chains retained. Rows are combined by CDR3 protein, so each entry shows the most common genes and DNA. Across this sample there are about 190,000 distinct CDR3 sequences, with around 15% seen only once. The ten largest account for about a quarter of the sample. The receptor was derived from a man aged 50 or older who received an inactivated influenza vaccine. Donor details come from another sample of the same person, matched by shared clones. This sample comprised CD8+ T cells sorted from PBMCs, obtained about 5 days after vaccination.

DNA sequence: TGTGCCAGCAGTCCGGCGGGAAGGTTCTTAGGAGAGACCCAGTACTTC. This sequence encodes CASSPAGRFLGETQYF. This chain joins TRBV12-3 or TRBV12-4 to TRBJ2-5; a weak D assignment points to TRBD2 (6 bases agree). Reading from cysteine to phenylalanine, the CDR3 counts 16 amino acids. The retained sequence is limited to the CDR3, 48 bases, with the frame set at the first base. Trimming at the junction amounts to 5 bases on V and 4 bases on J, and the germline ends lie 20 bases apart.